This entry lists 14 T cell receptor beta chains sequenced from one sample in a study of cytomegalovirus exposure and HLA in healthy donors. Assay used: immunoSEQ multiplex PCR; TCRdb lists only in-frame clones, some missing. The sample has 150,000 to 200,000 clones, 84% seen once. Sequencing was performed on PBMCs. These receptors were collected from a man between 25 and 39 years old in good health and CMV-seropositive.

This clone was picked up one time. The V gene is TRBV4-1, the J gene TRBJ2-1; D possibly corresponds to TRBD2 (5 bases). Per the germline V gene, CDR1 is MGHRA and CDR2 is YSYEKL. Trimming took off 0 bases at V and 6 bases at J, with 21 bases between the two ends. The CDR3 runs to 18 residues. The CDR3 DNA follows: TGCGCCAGCAGCCAAGATATAATAGCGAGAGACTCTCTCAATGAGCAGTTCTTC. Residues: CASSQDIIARDSLNEQFF.

This chain joins TRBV6-6 and TRBJ2-7; 8 positions match TRBD1. Germline values: CDR1 MNHNY, CDR2 SVGAGI (reference sequence). This CDR3 has 14 amino acids. V lost 9 bases and J lost 5; bases outside the gene matches: 12. The CDR3 protein is CASTIDRGRDEQYF. In DNA, the CDR3 is TGTGCCAGTACGATTGACAGGGGCCGCGACGAGCAGTACTTC.

The V gene is TRBV5-1, the J gene TRBJ2-3, with 7 bases lining up with TRBD1. V trimming: 0 bases; J trimming: 4 bases; junction bases outside the gene matches: 8. Germline CDR1 SGHRS, CDR2 YFSETQ. This CDR3 region has 16 residues. Here the CDR3 DNA reads TGCGCCAGCAGCTTGGAGGGGGCGTCGGTCGCAGATACGCAGTATTTT. Encoded protein: CASSLEGASVADTQYF.

The chain carries TRBV6-5 and TRBJ1-3; D is possibly TRBD1 (5 bases). Per the germline V gene, CDR1 is MNHEY and CDR2 is SVGAGI. This CDR3 is 14 amino acids long. V lost 6 bases and J 4 bases, leaving 13 bases between the germline ends. CDR3 in amino acids: CASSPGLSGNTIYF. The CDR3, as DNA: TGTGCCAGCAGCCCGGGACTTAGCGGAAACACCATATATTTT.

This sequence joins TRBV15 and TRBJ2-3; D is perhaps TRBD1 (5 bases). The V gene lost 3 bases and the J gene lost 9 bases, with 22 bases spanning the gap. This CDR3 has 16 amino acids. Germline-derived CDR1 and CDR2 are LNHNV and YYDKDF (reference sequence). Written as DNA, the CDR3 is TGTGCCACCAGCAGTCCGTCGGCAGGGCCGGATGGGACGCAGTATTTT. Translated: CATSSPSAGPDGTQYF.

This clone appeared once. The chain couples TRBV28 to TRBJ2-1; 7 bases agree with TRBD2. The V gene's germline CDR1 is MDHEN and CDR2 SYDVKM. This CDR3 region has 16 residues. V was clipped by 6 bases and J by 7 bases; unmatched bases: 15. In nucleotides, the CDR3 is TGTGCCAGCAGCCCCTTTGGGGCGGGGGACCTAAATGAGCAGTTCTTC. Translation: CASSPFGAGDLNEQFF. The complete variable domain, with remaining parts taken from reference TRBV28 and TRBJ2-1, reads DVKVTQSSRYLVKRTGEKVFLECVQDMDHENMFWYRQDPGLGLRLIYFSYDVKMKEKGDIPEGYSVSREKKERFSLILESASTNQTSMYLCASSPFGAGDLNEQFFGPGTRLTVL.

V gene TRBV7-2 combines with J gene TRBJ2-3; TRBD2 might be the D (5 bases). Looked up from germline, CDR1 is SGHTA and CDR2 is FQGNSA. The V end lost 3 bases, the J end lost 3 bases, and 10 bases lay between the germline ends. The CDR3 covers 14 residues. CDR3 DNA sequence: TGTGCCAGCAGCTTTCGGGGTAGTACAGATACGCAGTATTTT. Translated: CASSFRGSTDTQYF. The variable domain in full, with the rest retrieved from reference TRBV7-2 and TRBJ2-3, is GAGVSQSPSNKVTEKGKDVELRCDPISGHTALYWYRQSLGQGLEFLIYFQGNSAPDKSGLPSDRFSAERTGGSVSTLTIQRTQQEDSAVYLCASSFRGSTDTQYFGPGTRLTVL.

V is TRBV7-2 and J is TRBJ2-5; TRBD2 might be the D (6 bases). Germline V gives CDR1 SGHTA, CDR2 FQGNSA. The CDR3 spans 14 residues. Trimming left V 5 bases short and J 1 base short, with 11 bases between. CDR3 nucleotide sequence: TGTGCCAGCAGCCCCCTAGCGAGCCAAGAGACCCAGTACTTC. Its translation: CASSPLASQETQYF. The variable domain in full, with the rest retrieved from reference TRBV7-2 and TRBJ2-5, is GAGVSQSPSNKVTEKGKDVELRCDPISGHTALYWYRQSLGQGLEFLIYFQGNSAPDKSGLPSDRFSAERTGGSVSTLTIQRTQQEDSAVYLCASSPLASQETQYFGPGTRLLVL.

The chain uses TRBV5-1 and TRBJ2-1, with D possibly matching TRBD1 (5 bases). V shed 0 bases and J shed 1 base, with 11 bases lying between them. Germline V gene lookup returns CDR1 SGHRS and CDR2 YFSETQ. The CDR3 is made up of 16 amino acids. The CDR3 here is CASSLEGQVSYNEQFF. As DNA, the CDR3 is TGCGCCAGCAGCTTGGAGGGGCAGGTTTCCTACAATGAGCAGTTCTTC.

This clone was detected a few times. The chain is built from TRBV7-3 and TRBJ1-1; no definite D call. The CDR3 is 13 amino acids. Trimming removed 5 bases from V and 1 base from J, with 8 bases in between. Germline V gene sequence: CDR1 SGHTA, CDR2 FQGTGA. The CDR3: CASSVQTNTEAFF. The DNA of the CDR3 is TGTGCCAGCAGCGTACAGACGAACACTGAAGCTTTCTTT.

This clone occurred once. The V and J genes are TRBV27 and TRBJ2-7, with D perhaps TRBD1 (6 bases). The V end lost 7 bases, the J end lost 3 bases, and 16 bases lay between the germline ends. The germline V gene encodes CDR1 MNHEY and CDR2 SMNVEV (reference sequence). This CDR3 has 14 residues. Written as DNA, the CDR3 is TGTGCCAGCACCTCGCCGCAGGGGAGCTACGAGCAGTACTTC. As protein: CASTSPQGSYEQYF.

The chain uses TRBV9 and TRBJ2-5, with D tentatively TRBD2 (7 bases). Trimming shortened V by 0 bases and J by 4 bases, and 19 bases separated the two germline ends. Germline V lookup: CDR1 SGDLS, CDR2 YYNGEE. There are 17 residues in the CDR3. CDR3 amino acids: CASSVGGGGGQGETQYF. CDR3 DNA sequence: TGTGCCAGCAGCGTAGGAGGTGGGGGGGGCCAGGGAGAGACCCAGTACTTC.

This chain connects TRBV28 to TRBJ1-2, with D perhaps TRBD1 (5 bases). The germline V and J ends were trimmed by 3 bases and 4 bases, with 15 bases remaining between them. CDR3 size: 15 residues. The germline gives CDR1 MDHEN, CDR2 SYDVKM. The CDR3: CASSFSGAIVYGYTF. The CDR3 DNA follows: TGTGCCAGCAGTTTTTCTGGGGCGATAGTCTATGGCTACACCTTC.

The V and J genes are TRBV13 and TRBJ1-5, with D maybe TRBD1 (6 bases). Trimming removed 3 bases from V and 2 bases from J, with 8 bases in between. CDR3 length: 14 amino acids. CDR1 and CDR2 (germline): PRHDT, FYEKMQ (reference sequence). The CDR3 is CASSLKGGNQPQHF. The DNA of the CDR3 is TGTGCCAGCAGCTTGAAGGGGGGCAATCAGCCCCAGCATTTT.